This TCR beta chain was recovered during a study of T cell repertoires in cytomegalovirus infection. TCRdb itself ran the reads through MiXCR, one entry per CDR3 protein. Among 200,000 to 250,000 distinct CDR3 sequences listed, 30% to 45% were seen once. Study conclusions and caveats: Adding up the frequency of public TCR beta families identified people who carried CMV plus the relevant HLA.

This clonotype was observed a few times. Its antigen is unidentified. Source: CD8+ T cells from cultured PBMCs, taken from culture after CMV antigen stimulation. This TCR was sampled from a human donor in good health (CMV status not recorded). Some clones in this sample may be carry-over from other donors' samples.

CDR3 region: CASSLPGQLNYGYTF. CDR3 nucleotides: TGTGCCAGCAGCTTACCGGGACAACTTAACTATGGCTACACCTTC. The rearrangement links TRBV7-2 to TRBJ1-2, with a possible D match to TRBD1 (6 bases). The germline gives CDR1 SGHTA, CDR2 FQGNSA. This CDR3 region has 15 residues. The ends were cut back, 2 bases at V and 1 base at J, with 11 bases in the middle.